This is a list of T cell receptor beta chains from one sample in a study of regulatory T cells in long-lasting Graves disease. TCRdb redid the calling of the multiplex PCR reads with MiXCR, one entry per CDR3 protein. The table shows fewer than 550,000 distinct CDR3 sequences, with under 25% occurring only once. The sequencing used peripheral blood mononuclear cells (PBMCs), collected when the disease was refractory, from a patient treated with antithyroid drugs. Receptor source: a female donor with Graves disease. Each CDR3 is given with its conserved first and last residue. Each record gives: D gene, V gene, clone size, J gene, CDR3 protein, CDR3 DNA. The D gene is left open where the match is weak. Size tells how often a clone was seen (once, few, many) or the class of an expanded clone, and some rows leave it out.

d_gene: .
v_gene: TRBV9
abundance: once
j_gene: TRBJ2-1
CDR3aa: CASSARSSYNEQFF
CDR3nt: TGTGCCAGCAGCGCTAGGAGCTCCTACAATGAGCAGTTCTTC

d_gene: TRBD1
v_gene: TRBV24-1
abundance: .
j_gene: TRBJ1-5
CDR3aa: CATSDRTQGGNQPQHF
CDR3nt: TGTGCCACCAGTGACCGAACCCAGGGGGGGAATCAGCCCCAGCATTTT

d_gene: .
v_gene: TRBV7-8
abundance: few
j_gene: TRBJ1-1
CDR3aa: CASSLRRGAKNTEAFF
CDR3nt: TGTGCCAGCAGCTTACGTCGGGGGGCTAAAAACACTGAAGCTTTCTTT

d_gene: TRBD1
v_gene: TRBV20-1
abundance: few
j_gene: TRBJ2-7
CDR3aa: CSAGRRLQGGYEQYF
CDR3nt: TGCAGTGCTGGACGCCGCCTACAGGGGGGCTACGAGCAGTACTTC

d_gene: .
v_gene: TRBV25-1
abundance: few
j_gene: TRBJ2-7
CDR3aa: CASGGGSQQYF
CDR3nt: TGTGCCAGCGGGGGTGGCTCACAGCAGTACTTC

d_gene: TRBD1
v_gene: TRBV28
abundance: many
j_gene: TRBJ2-5
CDR3aa: CASRKGGRETQYF
CDR3nt: TGTGCCAGCAGAAAAGGGGGCAGGGAGACCCAGTACTTC

d_gene: .
v_gene: TRBV6-5
abundance: .
j_gene: TRBJ2-3
CDR3aa: CASSYGGRGNTQYF
CDR3nt: TGTGCCAGCAGTTACGGAGGAAGGGGCAATACGCAGTATTTT

d_gene: .
v_gene: TRBV28
abundance: once
j_gene: TRBJ2-3
CDR3aa: CASCSLRGGMPDTQYF
CDR3nt: TGTGCCAGCTGTTCCCTCAGGGGCGGGATGCCAGATACGCAGTATTTT

d_gene: .
v_gene: TRBV4-2
abundance: few
j_gene: TRBJ2-5
CDR3aa: CASSQDTPEETQYF
CDR3nt: TGTGCCAGCAGCCAAGATACCCCCGAAGAGACCCAGTACTTC

d_gene: TRBD1
v_gene: TRBV30
abundance: .
j_gene: TRBJ1-5
CDR3aa: CAWSQGLDQPQHF
CDR3nt: TGTGCCTGGTCACAGGGGCTAGATCAGCCCCAGCATTTT

d_gene: .
v_gene: TRBV6-1
abundance: .
j_gene: TRBJ1-1
CDR3aa: CASNKWGAEAFF
CDR3nt: TGTGCCAGCAACAAATGGGGAGCTGAAGCTTTCTTT

d_gene: .
v_gene: TRBV12-3/TRBV12-4
abundance: many
j_gene: TRBJ1-5
CDR3aa: CASSLAGRREGQPQHF
CDR3nt: TGTGCCAGCAGTTTAGCGGGACGAAGGGAAGGTCAGCCCCAGCATTTT